These T cell receptor beta chains were read from a single sample in a study of beta chain features in type 1 diabetes. TCRdb keeps only in-frame clones here, not all; method: immunoSEQ multiplex PCR. The repertoire holds about 270,000 clones, with 14% as singletons. Sequenced input: naive CD4+ T cells from blood. The receptors stem from a man younger than 40 with type 1 diabetes. The conserved cysteine and the conserved F or W are not part of the CDR3 here. Fields, in order: J gene, V gene, CDR3 protein.

j_call: TRBJ2-6
v_call: TRBV4-3
cdr3_aa: ASSQDPGHSSGANVLT

j_call: TRBJ2-2
v_call: TRBV18
cdr3_aa: ASSRGPLSWTGELF

j_call: TRBJ2-7
v_call: TRBV2
cdr3_aa: ASRQDLYEQY

j_call: TRBJ2-7
v_call: TRBV5-4
cdr3_aa: ASSSLKVAGLSGNEQY

j_call: TRBJ2-5
v_call: TRBV25-1
cdr3_aa: ASSFLTGGALETQY

j_call: TRBJ2-5
v_call: TRBV7-9
cdr3_aa: ASSLTGGAETQY

j_call: TRBJ2-5
v_call: TRBV7-9
cdr3_aa: ASRPGQLTETQY

j_call: TRBJ2-1
v_call: TRBV19
cdr3_aa: ASRVAGGSYNEQF

j_call: TRBJ1-5
v_call: TRBV5-1
cdr3_aa: ASSLFSGGGQPQH

j_call: TRBJ2-1
v_call: TRBV12-5
cdr3_aa: ASGSDRDNYNEQF

j_call: TRBJ1-1
v_call: TRBV5-6
cdr3_aa: ASSYLTAGMNTEAF

j_call: TRBJ2-1
v_call: TRBV6-5
cdr3_aa: ASSYLAGGGNNEQF

j_call: TRBJ2-7
v_call: TRBV6-1
cdr3_aa: ASALQSGTTYEQY

j_call: TRBJ2-1
v_call: TRBV25-1
cdr3_aa: ASRDRVAGLGNEQF

j_call: TRBJ2-1
v_call: TRBV7-9
cdr3_aa: ASSSLALNEQF

j_call: TRBJ2-5
v_call: TRBV28
cdr3_aa: ASSPPARGETQY

j_call: TRBJ2-7
v_call: TRBV18
cdr3_aa: ASSTGASSYEQY

j_call: TRBJ1-3
v_call: TRBV29-1
cdr3_aa: SVRDRGNTIY

j_call: TRBJ2-7
v_call: TRBV7-9
cdr3_aa: ASSLAGDGEQY

j_call: TRBJ2-7
v_call: TRBV14
cdr3_aa: ASSRQTVSYEQY

j_call: TRBJ2-7
v_call: TRBV9
cdr3_aa: ASSDGTGDNYEQY

j_call: TRBJ2-1
v_call: TRBV20-1
cdr3_aa: SARVGDSAF

j_call: TRBJ2-7
v_call: TRBV28
cdr3_aa: ASSLVGKNYEQY

j_call: TRBJ1-5
v_call: TRBV4-3
cdr3_aa: ASSWTFDQPQH

j_call: TRBJ1-2
v_call: TRBV6-5
cdr3_aa: ASSEDRILYGYT

j_call: TRBJ2-7
v_call: TRBV28
cdr3_aa: ASSLGSSNSYEQY

j_call: TRBJ2-3
v_call: TRBV6-5
cdr3_aa: AGLGGSLTDTQY

j_call: TRBJ2-1
v_call: TRBV5-6
cdr3_aa: ASSFQNEQF

j_call: TRBJ2-1
v_call: TRBV9
cdr3_aa: ASSVGGRPSSYNEQF

j_call: TRBJ1-2
v_call: TRBV2
cdr3_aa: ASTGTPQDRTGGYT

j_call: TRBJ2-5
v_call: TRBV7-9
cdr3_aa: ASSGQGSRQETQY

j_call: TRBJ1-5
v_call: TRBV5-6
cdr3_aa: ASSLFLGQGLDQPQH

j_call: TRBJ2-1
v_call: TRBV4-3
cdr3_aa: ASSRGPNEQF

j_call: TRBJ2-2
v_call: TRBV5-6
cdr3_aa: ASSFKTNTGELF

j_call: TRBJ2-5
v_call: TRBV4-3
cdr3_aa: ASSPGQGTETQY

j_call: TRBJ1-2
v_call: TRBV28
cdr3_aa: ASRLQGGYGYT

j_call: TRBJ2-1
v_call: TRBV19
cdr3_aa: ASSGSGGNEQF

j_call: TRBJ2-1
v_call: TRBV10-3
cdr3_aa: ASLDGGGARSSYNEQF

j_call: TRBJ1-2
v_call: TRBV5-6
cdr3_aa: ASSLMGGYT

j_call: TRBJ1-2
v_call: TRBV7-2
cdr3_aa: ASSLDRGVVQGYT

j_call: TRBJ1-4
v_call: TRBV4-3
cdr3_aa: ASSLLGRGTTNEKLF